The clone carrying this T cell receptor (beta chain) has at least ten counts. Trimming at V came to 5 bases and at J to 1 base, leaving 12 bases not matched to a gene. Germline V CDR1 and CDR2: SQVTM, ANQGSEA. The CDR3 has 16 amino acids. This entry belongs to a study of neurological immune-mediated disorders. Synthesis of cDNA was carried out by template-switch 5'RACE. The reaction used 10-nucleotide random UMIs. MiXCR, run by TCRdb on the 5' RACE reads, gives a single entry per CDR3 protein. The data hold over 55,000 distinct CDR3 sequences, with about 2.5% observed a single time. This sequence originates from a man in his fifties with multiple sclerosis. J is TRBJ2-3 and V is TRBV29-1, with 7 positions matching TRBD1. The sample consisted of PBMCs. As DNA, the CDR3 is TGCAGCGTTTTCCCGTCGCCGGGACAGCGCACAGATACGCAGTATTTT. Protein sequence: CSVFPSPGQRTDTQYF.